This is a list of T cell receptor beta chains from one sample in a study of tumor-infiltrating lymphocytes in primary liver carcinoma. TCRdb re-analysed the multiplex PCR reads in MiXCR, keeping a single row per CDR3 protein. The data contain about 180,000 distinct CDR3 sequences, less than 65% of them singletons. Sequencing was carried out using peripheral blood. The receptors stem from a man in his forties or fifties with primary liver carcinoma and hepatitis B virus infection. The CDR3 runs from the conserved cysteine through the conserved F or W.

CDR3 protein | J gene | V gene
CASSPQGDPDTQYF | TRBJ2-3 | TRBV7-9
CASIFQTSGALSSYEQYF | TRBJ2-7 | TRBV6-1
CASSLGRGYGYTF | TRBJ1-2 | TRBV11-2
CASNRTGRPLTEAFF | TRBJ1-1 | TRBV6-4
CASSFSSRGLSSYEQYF | TRBJ2-7 | TRBV28
CASSYSWDRGTQYF | TRBJ2-5 | TRBV6-6
CASSIRLDNEQFF | TRBJ2-1 | TRBV5-5
CASSLGDRGQPQHF | TRBJ1-5 | TRBV4-1
CASSFLAGGAHEQYF | TRBJ2-7 | TRBV5-8
CASSSPGQGMNIRYF | TRBJ2-4 | TRBV6-5
CTISDLNEGTIGELFF | TRBJ2-2 | TRBV24-1
CASSLQMNTGELFF | TRBJ2-2 | TRBV7-8
CASISSEGAGTGGTGELFF | TRBJ2-2 | TRBV28
CASSGTGIGQPQHF | TRBJ1-5 | TRBV2
CATRRGVSNEQFF | TRBJ2-1 | TRBV6-1
CASSQKALAGVLSKNIQYF | TRBJ2-4 | TRBV4-1
CASSPGQGFNEQFF | TRBJ2-1 | TRBV18
CASSGTMYQETQYF | TRBJ2-5 | TRBV28
CAIRKGTETYNEQFF | TRBJ2-1 | TRBV10-3
CASSQAPSGSGEDTQYF | TRBJ2-3 | TRBV4-1
CASSRTPVTEAFF | TRBJ1-1 | TRBV28
CASSPSRDYEQYF | TRBJ2-7 | TRBV6-6
CASRTRELNEQFF | TRBJ2-1 | TRBV28
CASSFVGSGNTIYF | TRBJ1-3 | TRBV5-6
CASSSGRQGSGEQYF | TRBJ2-7 | TRBV11-3
CASSDTGRGSEQYF | TRBJ2-7 | TRBV11-2
CASSYSRGSGGELFF | TRBJ2-2 | TRBV6-5
CSASPLSAESTDTQYF | TRBJ2-3 | TRBV29-1
CAGSLGYRDRDQYF | TRBJ2-7 | TRBV7-8
CASSGAVTDTQYF | TRBJ2-3 | TRBV10-1
CASSQVGATNEKLFF | TRBJ1-4 | TRBV4-2
CSVPGSGSPTDTQYF | TRBJ2-3 | TRBV29-1
CASSLQQTGDYGYTF | TRBJ1-2 | TRBV5-1
CASSPVVGRVGNEQFF | TRBJ2-1 | TRBV7-9
CVSSPGRGRVQVTQYF | TRBJ2-5 | TRBV11-2
CASSYSGQGDYEQYF | TRBJ2-7 | TRBV6-6
CASSLSSGSYEQNF | TRBJ2-7 | TRBV4-1
CASSSLGGRKAGANVLTF | TRBJ2-6 | TRBV7-9
CSVEERPGLNTEAFF | TRBJ1-1 | TRBV29-1
CSGYTGNTEAFF | TRBJ1-1 | TRBV29-1
CASSYPGSNEQFF | TRBJ2-1 | TRBV6-5
CSVRAGTTDTQYF | TRBJ2-3 | TRBV29-1
CASSPDPAVGEQYF | TRBJ2-7 | TRBV6-5
CASSESGETGELFF | TRBJ2-2 | TRBV6-1
CASSLPLLAGVYNEQFF | TRBJ2-1 | TRBV6-1
CSVGNLLRENQYF | TRBJ2-5 | TRBV29-1
CASSQSLIETQYF | TRBJ2-5 | TRBV4-1
CATSYGHNHQETQYF | TRBJ2-5 | TRBV6-2/TRBV6-3
CASSYSGEWQQTANEKLFF | TRBJ1-4 | TRBV6-6
CASSSSSLNLQFF | TRBJ2-1 | TRBV11-2
CASSLTGQGGNTIYF | TRBJ1-3 | TRBV7-9
CASSYTPETGANYGYTF | TRBJ1-2 | TRBV6-5
CASIPLLGDYTDTQYF | TRBJ2-3 | TRBV28
CSVEVSSGSKLNEQFF | TRBJ2-1 | TRBV29-1
CASSPGTAYEQYF | TRBJ2-7 | TRBV18
CASSWRSLGEQYF | TRBJ2-7 | TRBV28
CASSEAPPQISGANVLTF | TRBJ2-6 | TRBV6-1